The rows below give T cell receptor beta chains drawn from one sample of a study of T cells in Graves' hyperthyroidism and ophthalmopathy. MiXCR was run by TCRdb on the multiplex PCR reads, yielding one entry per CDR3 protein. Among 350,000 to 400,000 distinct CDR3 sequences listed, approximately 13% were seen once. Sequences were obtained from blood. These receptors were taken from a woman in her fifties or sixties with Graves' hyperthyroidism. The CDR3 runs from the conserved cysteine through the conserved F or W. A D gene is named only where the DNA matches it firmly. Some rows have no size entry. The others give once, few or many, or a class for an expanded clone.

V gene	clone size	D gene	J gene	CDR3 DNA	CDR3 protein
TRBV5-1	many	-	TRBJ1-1	TGCGCCAGCGGTCAGACAGGTTTAAACACTGAAGCTTTCTTT	CASGQTGLNTEAFF
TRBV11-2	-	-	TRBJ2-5	TGTGCCAGCAGCCCAGAGATGAAAGGAACCCAGTACTTC	CASSPEMKGTQYF
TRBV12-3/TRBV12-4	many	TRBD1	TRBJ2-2	TGTGCCAGCACAAACCTGGGGCAGGGGGTTACCGGGGAGCTGTTTTTT	CASTNLGQGVTGELFF
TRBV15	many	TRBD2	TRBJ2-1	TGTGCCACCAGCAGAGATAATATTGCCGGGAGGTCGCCCTACAATGAGCAGTTCTTC	CATSRDNIAGRSPYNEQFF
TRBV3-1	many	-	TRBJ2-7	TGTGCCAGCAGCCAAGATTACTGGGGCGAGCAGTACTTC	CASSQDYWGEQYF
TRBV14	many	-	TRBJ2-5	TGTGCCAGCAGCCAAGAACTAGCCTCGGGGACCCAGTACTTC	CASSQELASGTQYF
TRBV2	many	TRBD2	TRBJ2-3	TGTGCCAGCAGGGTGGGACTAGCGGGAGCAGATACGCAGTATTTT	CASRVGLAGADTQYF
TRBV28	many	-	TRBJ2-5	TGTGCCAGCAGTTCCACAGGCCGGGAGACCCAGTACTTC	CASSSTGRETQYF
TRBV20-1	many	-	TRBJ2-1	TGCAGTGCTAGATCCCCGGGACTCGGATCCTACAATGAGCAGTTCTTC	CSARSPGLGSYNEQFF
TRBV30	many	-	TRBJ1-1	TGTGCCTGGAGCGCCGGGCGGGCGAACACTGAAGCTTTCTTT	CAWSAGRANTEAFF
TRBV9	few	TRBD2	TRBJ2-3	TGTGCCAGCAGCGACGAGGGAGGCGGGAGGGCAACAGATACGCAGTATTTT	CASSDEGGGRATDTQYF
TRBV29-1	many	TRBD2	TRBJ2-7	TGCAGCGTTGTTGTTAGCGGGGGTGTCGAGCAGTACTTC	CSVVVSGGVEQYF
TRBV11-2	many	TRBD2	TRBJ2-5	TGTGCCAGCAGCTTAGGACTAGCGGGAGTCGAGACCCAGTACTTC	CASSLGLAGVETQYF
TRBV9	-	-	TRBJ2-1	TGTGCCAGCAGCCCAGGAGGGGGGGGGGCTGGGTACAATGAGCAGTTCTTC	CASSPGGGGAGYNEQFF
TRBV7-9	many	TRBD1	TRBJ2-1	TGTGCCGGAGAGGGACAGACACGTCGCTCCTACAATGAGCAGTTCTTC	CAGEGQTRRSYNEQFF
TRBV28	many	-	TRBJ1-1	TGTGCCAGCAGTTTACCCGCCCCAATGAACACTGAAGCTTTCTTT	CASSLPAPMNTEAFF
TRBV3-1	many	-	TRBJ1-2	TGTGCCAGCAGCCAAGCGGGGGGCGGCTACTATGGCTACACCTTC	CASSQAGGGYYGYTF
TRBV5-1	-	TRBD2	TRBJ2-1	TGCGCCAGCAGCTGGTGGGGACCAGCGGGAGTAAACAATGAGCAGCTCTTC	CASSWWGPAGVNNEQLF
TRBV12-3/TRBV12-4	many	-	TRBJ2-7	TGTGCCAGCAGTTTGGTAGGGGTTTACGAGCAGTACTTC	CASSLVGVYEQYF
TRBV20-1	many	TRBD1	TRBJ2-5	TGCAGTGCCCACCCCCCGGGACAGGGTACTCAAGAGACCCAGTACTTC	CSAHPPGQGTQETQYF
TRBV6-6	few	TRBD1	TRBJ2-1	TGTGCCAGCAGTTACAACGCCGACAGGGTTAGTAATGAGCAGTTCTTC	CASSYNADRVSNEQFF
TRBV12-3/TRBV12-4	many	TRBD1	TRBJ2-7	TGTGCCAGCAGTTTATCGACAGGGGGAGAGCAGTACTTC	CASSLSTGGEQYF
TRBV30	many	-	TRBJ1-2	TGTGCCTGGAGTGTAGGGGTTGGCTACACCTTC	CAWSVGVGYTF
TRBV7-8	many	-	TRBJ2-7	TGTGCCAGCAGCTCCCACAGGGTATCCCCCATTTACGAGCAGTACTTC	CASSSHRVSPIYEQYF
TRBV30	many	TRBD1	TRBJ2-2	TGTGCCTGGAGTAGGGGGCGCGTGACCGGGGAGCTGTTTTTT	CAWSRGRVTGELFF
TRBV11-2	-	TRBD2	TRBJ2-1	TGTGCCAGCAGCTTAGAGAGGGGACTAGCGGGCGGGGAGCAGTTCTTC	CASSLERGLAGGEQFF
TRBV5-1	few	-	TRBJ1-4	TGCGCCAGCAGCCCATCACAGACGACGAATGAAAAACTGTTTTTT	CASSPSQTTNEKLFF
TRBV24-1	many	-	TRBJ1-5	TGTGCCACCAGTGAGGGACGAGGGGGTCAGCCCCAGCATTTT	CATSEGRGGQPQHF
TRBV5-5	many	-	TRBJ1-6	TGTGCCAGCAGCCCGACAGGTGGCCGGTCACCCCTCCACTTT	CASSPTGGRSPLHF